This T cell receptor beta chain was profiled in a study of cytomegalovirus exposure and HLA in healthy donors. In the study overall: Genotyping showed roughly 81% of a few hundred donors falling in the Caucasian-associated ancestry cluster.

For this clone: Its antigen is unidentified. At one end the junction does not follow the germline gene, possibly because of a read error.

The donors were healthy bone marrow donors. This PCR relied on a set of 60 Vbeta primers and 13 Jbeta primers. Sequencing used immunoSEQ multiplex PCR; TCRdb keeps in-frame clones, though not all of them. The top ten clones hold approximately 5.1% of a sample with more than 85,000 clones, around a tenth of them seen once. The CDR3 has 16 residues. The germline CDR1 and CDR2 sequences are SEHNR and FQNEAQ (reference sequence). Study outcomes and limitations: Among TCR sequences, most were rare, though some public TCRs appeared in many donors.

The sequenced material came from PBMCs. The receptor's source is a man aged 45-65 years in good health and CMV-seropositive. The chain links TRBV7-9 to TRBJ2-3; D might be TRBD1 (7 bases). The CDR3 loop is CASRTTAGQNTDAQYF. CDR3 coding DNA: TGTGCCAGCAGAACGACCGCGGGACAGAACACAGATGCGCAGTATTTT.